Sequencing of this T cell receptor beta chain was carried out in a study of lymphopenia after photon versus proton radiotherapy. Trimming cost V 5 bases and J 5 bases, with 9 bases left between them. The CDR3 totals 11 residues. Germline CDR1 DFQATT, CDR2 SNEGSKA (reference sequence). The data were produced by immunoSEQ multiplex PCR, yet TCRdb's version contains in-frame clones alone and is incomplete. The sample lists 25,000 or so clones; 85% to 90% were seen once. Study outcomes and limitations: In patients who died, overall survival fell as post-nadir TCR diversity dropped more. After the lymphocyte nadir, photon-treated repertoires showed oligoclonal expansion, especially of CD8+ Temra cells.

A note on this clone: What it binds is not known.

The V and J genes are TRBV20-1 and TRBJ1-1, with D possibly matching TRBD1 (6 bases). This clonotype was obtained from a man aged 25 to 45 with gastric cancer. Sequencing was performed on peripheral blood, taken from a patient treated with photon-based radiotherapy. The CDR3 nucleotides are TGCAGTGCTTTAGGGGGAACTGAAGCTTTCTTT. Translating gives CSALGGTEAFF.